The source of this T cell receptor beta chain is a study of blood T cells in healthy people across ages. Study-level results: Unsorted PBMC material precluded a definitive naive versus antigen-experienced comparison. Total diversity from one million sequenced T cells was likely underestimated.

On this clonotype: Antigen: not known.

The authors ran a second PCR of 7 to 11 cycles using a sample-barcoded 5' primer and a J-beta primer mix. In TCRdb, the 5' RACE reads were re-called with MiXCR into one record per CDR3 protein. There are roughly 800,000 distinct CDR3 sequences in the sample; roughly 50% occur only once, and roughly 20% lies in the top ten. Germline lookup yields CDR1 LGHDT and CDR2 YNNKEL (reference sequence). Trimming took 0 bases from V and 0 from J, leaving 12 bases between them. This CDR3 spans 16 amino acids. The chain couples TRBV3-1 to TRBJ2-7, with D possibly being TRBD1 or TRBD2 (5 bases each). Sequencing input: blood. The receptor comes from a man aged 30-40 years in good health. The CDR3 reads CASSQDFEGPSYEQYF. For the CDR3, the DNA is TGTGCCAGCAGCCAAGATTTTGAGGGACCCTCCTACGAGCAGTACTTC.